The rows below give T cell receptor beta chains drawn from one sample of a study of control samples from healthy donors and cancer patients. Clones were read by immunoSEQ multiplex PCR, and TCRdb kept only the in-frame ones, dropping some. The sample lists over 150,000 clones; roughly 95% were seen once. The sequencing sample was made of blood. The source of these receptors is a woman aged 30 to 39 in good health. The CDR3 runs from the conserved cysteine through the conserved F or W. A D gene is named only where the DNA matches it firmly. Size tells how often a clone was seen (once, few, many) or the class of an expanded clone, and some rows leave it out.

J	D	length	size	V	CDR3	DNA
TRBJ2-3	.	17	.	TRBV7-9	CASSLALGGAVPDTQYF	TGTGCCAGCAGCTTAGCGCTTGGAGGGGCGGTACCAGATACGCAGTATTTT
TRBJ2-7	.	14	.	TRBV11-2	CASSSPNQGYEQYF	TGTGCCAGCAGCTCACCAAATCAGGGGTACGAGCAGTACTTC
TRBJ2-3	.	16	.	TRBV4-1	CASSQSRDGGTDTQYF	TGCGCCAGCAGCCAATCCCGGGACGGTGGTACAGATACGCAGTATTTT
TRBJ1-5	.	13	.	TRBV7-9	CASTKRGRGPQHF	TGTGCCAGCACCAAACGGGGGCGCGGACCCCAGCATTTT
TRBJ2-1	TRBD2	12	.	TRBV12-3/TRBV12-4	CASSLSGGGQFF	TGTGCCAGCAGTCTTAGCGGGGGTGGGCAGTTCTTC
TRBJ1-1	.	14	few	TRBV5-8	CASNAVSGATEAFF	TGTGCCAGCAACGCGGTGTCGGGGGCCACTGAAGCTTTCTTT
TRBJ2-5	.	14	.	TRBV28	CASTRSGAAVTQYF	TGTGCCAGCACCCGATCGGGGGCCGCGGTGACCCAGTACTTC
TRBJ2-7	TRBD2	16	.	TRBV30	CAWTEVLAGDSYEQYF	TGTGCCTGGACCGAGGTCCTAGCGGGGGACTCCTACGAGCAGTACTTC
TRBJ1-3	.	14	.	TRBV10-3	CAISETGRRNTIYF	TGTGCCATCAGTGAAACGGGGAGGCGTAACACCATATATTTT
TRBJ1-1	.	11	.	TRBV6-5	CASLSTAEAFF	TGTGCCAGCCTTTCGACAGCTGAAGCTTTCTTT
TRBJ1-4	.	16	.	TRBV3-1/TRBV3-2	CASSQGMGATNEKLFF	TGTGCCAGCAGCCAAGGAATGGGGGCGACTAATGAAAAACTGTTTTTT
TRBJ1-2	.	16	.	TRBV14	CASSQVPGESYYGYTF	TGTGCCAGCAGCCAAGTTCCCGGGGAGAGCTACTATGGCTACACCTTC
TRBJ2-1	.	16	.	TRBV29-1	CSVRPSNSWIGNEQFF	TGCAGCGTTCGGCCCTCAAATAGCTGGATCGGGAATGAGCAGTTCTTC
TRBJ1-4	.	17	.	TRBV11-3	CASSLGVTAATNEKLFF	TGTGCCAGCAGCTTAGGTGTTACAGCCGCAACTAATGAAAAACTGTTTTTT
TRBJ1-4	.	16	.	TRBV2	CATGGGGRPTNEKLFF	TGTGCCACCGGAGGGGGGGGCCGCCCAACTAATGAAAAACTGTTTTTT
TRBJ2-4	.	17	.	TRBV4-1	CASSQGGGAGAKNIQYF	TGCGCCAGCAGCCAAGGGGGTGGGGCAGGGGCCAAAAACATTCAGTACTTC
TRBJ2-2	TRBD2	18	.	TRBV5-1	CASSLASGGLINTGELFF	TGCGCCAGCAGCTTGGCTAGCGGAGGTTTGATAAACACCGGGGAGCTGTTTTTT
TRBJ2-1	TRBD2	14	once	TRBV5-4	CASSSGLGGSEQFF	TGTGCCAGCAGCTCTGGGCTCGGGGGGAGTGAGCAGTTCTTC
TRBJ1-1	.	14	.	TRBV5-1	CASSLNLGAGWAFF	TGCGCCAGCAGCCTGAACTTGGGGGCCGGATGGGCTTTCTTT
TRBJ2-2	.	15	.	TRBV27	CASSFDPYTTGELFF	TGTGCCAGCAGTTTTGACCCTTACACTACGGGGGAGCTGTTTTTT
TRBJ1-5	.	16	.	TRBV15	CATSREIRVPYQPQHF	TGTGCCACCAGCAGAGAGATCAGGGTTCCCTATCAGCCCCAGCATTTT
TRBJ1-5	.	17	.	TRBV5-8	CASSQKQGLYSNQPQHF	TGTGCCAGCAGCCAGAAACAGGGACTCTATAGCAATCAGCCCCAGCATTTT
TRBJ1-5	.	17	.	TRBV7-2	CASSSLGSGHSNQPQHF	TGTGCCAGCAGCTCTCTTGGGTCGGGACATAGCAATCAGCCCCAGCATTTT
TRBJ2-5	.	13	.	TRBV21-1	CATLGSPGETQYF	TGTGCCACTCTCGGGAGCCCGGGGGAGACCCAGTACTTC
TRBJ1-2	.	12	.	TRBV5-1	CASGSAAYGYTF	TGCGCCAGCGGCTCAGCAGCCTATGGCTACACCTTC
TRBJ2-1	TRBD2	15	.	TRBV6-5	CASATGTSIINEQFF	TGTGCCAGCGCTACCGGGACTAGCATTATAAATGAGCAGTTCTTC
TRBJ2-7	.	12	.	TRBV27	CASSSNTYEQYF	TGTGCCAGCAGTTCGAATACCTACGAGCAGTACTTC
TRBJ1-1	TRBD1	12	.	TRBV28	CASSFQGAEAFF	TGTGCCAGCAGTTTCCAGGGGGCTGAAGCTTTCTTT
TRBJ1-5	.	15	.	TRBV4-1	CASSRNRESGQPQHF	TGCGCCAGCAGCCGAAACAGGGAATCGGGTCAGCCCCAGCATTTT
TRBJ1-6	.	15	.	TRBV2	CASSYPGRDLSPLHF	TGTGCCAGCAGTTACCCGGGACGGGACCTTTCACCCCTCCACTTT
TRBJ1-2	TRBD1	18	.	TRBV2	CASSGSGTGGGMAYGYTF	TGTGCCAGCAGCGGATCCGGGACAGGGGGCGGAATGGCTTATGGCTACACCTTC
TRBJ1-1	TRBD1	13	.	TRBV4-1	CAFGQVEYNEAFF	TGCGCCTTTGGACAGGTGGAGTACAATGAAGCTTTCTTT
TRBJ2-1	.	17	.	TRBV18	CASSRLSTTRVGNEQFF	TGTGCCAGCTCCCGACTTTCCACGACTAGAGTTGGCAATGAGCAGTTCTTC
TRBJ2-2	.	16	.	TRBV18	CASSTLQGWSTGELFF	TGTGCCAGCTCAACATTACAGGGATGGAGCACCGGGGAGCTGTTTTTT
TRBJ2-1	.	11	.	TRBV6-5	CASSNGAQDFF	TGTGCCAGCAGTAACGGGGCCCAGGACTTCTTC
TRBJ2-5	TRBD1	18	.	TRBV2	CASSRPGTGTVGQETQYF	TGTGCCAGCAGTCGTCCCGGGACAGGGACGGTGGGGCAAGAGACCCAGTACTTC
TRBJ2-1	TRBD2	15	.	TRBV6-5	CASNPPAGGPGEQFF	TGTGCCAGCAACCCACCAGCGGGAGGGCCGGGAGAGCAGTTCTTC
TRBJ2-3	.	14	.	TRBV4-2	CASSPQLQALTQYF	TGTGCCAGCAGCCCTCAACTACAGGCCCTTACGCAGTATTTT
TRBJ1-5	.	13	.	TRBV19	CASSMLRGASQHF	TGTGCCAGTAGTATGCTCAGGGGTGCGTCCCAGCATTTT
TRBJ2-2	TRBD2	16	.	TRBV5-1	CASSPERTSNTGELFF	TGCGCCAGCAGCCCGGAGAGGACTAGTAACACCGGGGAGCTGTTTTTT
TRBJ1-1	TRBD1	13	.	TRBV7-2	CASRGQANTEAFF	TGTGCCAGCAGGGGACAGGCGAACACTGAAGCTTTCTTT
TRBJ2-6	.	16	.	TRBV19	CASSIKEGSGANVLTF	TGTGCCAGTAGTATAAAAGAGGGTTCCGGGGCCAACGTCCTGACTTTC
TRBJ1-4	.	14	.	TRBV6-5	CASSLRGFGEKLFF	TGTGCCAGCAGTCTAAGGGGGTTTGGTGAAAAACTGTTTTTT
TRBJ2-7	.	13	.	TRBV2	CASSGGVPYEQYF	TGTGCCAGCAGTGGCGGGGTTCCCTACGAGCAGTACTTC
TRBJ2-7	.	11	.	TRBV6-5	CASTKGGEQYF	TGTGCCAGCACGAAGGGCGGCGAGCAGTACTTC
TRBJ1-4	.	15	.	TRBV6-5	CASSINILENEKLFF	TGTGCCAGCAGTATTAATATCTTGGAGAATGAAAAACTGTTTTTT
TRBJ2-5	TRBD2	14	once	TRBV6-6	CASTKRGATETQYF	TGTGCCAGCACAAAGCGGGGGGCCACAGAGACCCAGTACTTC
TRBJ1-5	TRBD1	14	.	TRBV7-9	CASSQGQGAPAQHF	TGTGCCAGCAGCCAAGGACAGGGCGCACCCGCCCAGCATTTT
TRBJ1-1	.	14	.	TRBV4-1	CAGSQESLNTEAFF	TGCGCCGGCAGCCAAGAGAGCTTGAACACTGAAGCTTTCTTT
TRBJ1-3	TRBD1	17	once	TRBV4-1	CASSQEGQGGAGNTIYF	TGCGCCAGCAGCCAAGAGGGACAGGGGGGCGCTGGAAACACCATATATTTT
TRBJ1-1	.	15	.	TRBV4-1	CASSQGVTGDPEAFF	TGCGCCAGCAGCCAGGGAGTCACAGGAGATCCTGAAGCTTTCTTT
TRBJ1-1	.	14	.	TRBV6-5	CASSYRGLYAEAFF	TGTGCCAGCAGTTACCGGGGGTTGTACGCTGAAGCTTTCTTT
TRBJ2-3	TRBD2	16	.	TRBV5-1	CASSLTGDYLWDTQYF	TGCGCCAGCAGCCTAACGGGGGACTATCTGTGGGATACGCAGTATTTT
TRBJ1-6	.	14	.	TRBV16	CASSQEGGPSPLHF	TGTGCCAGCAGCCAAGAAGGGGGTCCATCACCCCTCCACTTT
TRBJ2-3	.	15	.	TRBV10-3	CAISDPHFRTDTQYF	TGTGCCATCAGTGACCCTCACTTTAGGACAGATACGCAGTATTTT
TRBJ2-3	TRBD1	16	.	TRBV11-3	CASSLSSTGGLDTQYF	TGTGCCAGCAGCTTATCCTCGACAGGGGGCTTAGATACGCAGTATTTT
TRBJ1-2	.	11	.	TRBV20-1	CSAKRGYGYTF	TGCAGTGCTAAACGGGGATATGGCTACACCTTC
TRBJ2-7	.	14	.	TRBV11-3	CASSPDRAAYEQYF	TGTGCCAGCAGCCCCGATAGGGCAGCCTACGAGCAGTACTTC
TRBJ1-1	.	14	.	TRBV3-1/TRBV3-2	CASSQTPGYTEAFF	TGTGCCAGCAGCCAGACCCCGGGGTACACTGAAGCTTTCTTT